A single sample is the source of the 6 T cell receptor beta chains below, sequenced in a study of cytomegalovirus exposure and HLA in healthy donors. A multiplex PCR was run with 60 Vbeta primers and 13 Jbeta primers. Clones were sequenced by immunoSEQ multiplex PCR, and TCRdb holds only the in-frame ones, with some missing. The listing contains 150,000 to 200,000 clones. The sequencing input was PBMCs. The source is a woman in her fifties or sixties in good health and CMV-seronegative.

The rearrangement uses TRBV18 and TRBJ1-1; 9 bases map to TRBD1. V dropped 6 bases and J dropped 0; count of bases not matched to a gene: 5. CDR3 length equals 15 residues. Per the germline V gene, CDR1 is KGHSH and CDR2 is LQKENI. CDR3 DNA sequence: TGTGCCAGCTCGCGGGGACAGGGTTTGAACACTGAAGCTTTCTTT. It translates to CASSRGQGLNTEAFF.

The chain carries TRBV7-8 and TRBJ2-1; 12 bases line up with TRBD2. Germline loops: CDR1 SGHVS, CDR2 FQNEAQ. Losses at the gene ends were 5 bases for V and 6 bases for J; bases not matched to a gene: 8. CDR3 length: 16 residues. CDR3 nucleotide sequence: TGTGCCAGCAGCGACCGACTAGCGGGAGTTACCAATGAGCAGTTCTTC. This codes for CASSDRLAGVTNEQFF.

This sequence joins TRBV9 and TRBJ1-5; the D is unclear. CDR1 is SGDLS, CDR2 YYNGEE, per germline. The CDR3 length is 14 residues. The V and J ends lost 0 bases and 1 base respectively, with 5 bases between them. The CDR3 reads CASSVGLSNQPQHF. CDR3 nucleotides: TGTGCCAGCAGCGTAGGCCTAAGCAATCAGCCCCAGCATTTT.

CDR3 protein: CSVVDTYGYTF. CDR3 in DNA: TGCAGCGTTGTGGACACCTATGGCTACACCTTC. The V gene is TRBV29-1, the J gene TRBJ1-2; D possibly corresponds to TRBD1 (5 bases). Germline loops: CDR1 SQVTM, CDR2 ANQGSEA. The CDR3 totals 11 residues. V shed 4 bases and J shed 4 bases, with 7 bases lying between them.

The rearrangement uses TRBV7-8 and TRBJ2-7, with 8 bases fitting TRBD1. CDR1 and CDR2 from the germline V gene are SGHVS and FQNEAQ. With V trimmed by 5 bases and J by 6 bases, 6 bases remained unmatched. CDR3 length: 13 amino acids. The DNA for the CDR3 is TGTGCCAGCAGCCAGGACAGGGAAAGCGAGCAGTACTTC. As protein: CASSQDRESEQYF.

The rearrangement uses TRBV6-4 and TRBJ2-2, with D hard to call. Germline CDR1 is MRHNA and CDR2 is SNTAGT. The CDR3 length is 14 residues. Between the trimmed V and J ends, which lost 0 bases and 6 bases, there was a span of 8 bases. The CDR3 nucleotides read TGTGCCAGCAGTGACTCTCGGAGAGCCGGGGAGCTGTTTTTT. This codes for CASSDSRRAGELFF.